This note documents a single TCR beta chain sequence. Original processing methods: Quantification of nucleated cells was approximated via reference gene primer amplification. Sequenced by immunoSEQ multiplex PCR; TCRdb stores in-frame clones only, minus some. V, J and clone size were drawn from that table, and D and trimming were deduced from the DNA. This table has 450,000 or so clones, roughly 90% appearing once. These data come from a study of blood T cell repertoires in COVID-19. Study-wide context: COVID-19 samples collected from the United States, Italy and Spain covered acute and convalescent phases. T cells, B-cell-depleted T cells, or PBMCs supplied cDNA or gDNA.

This CDR3 has 14 amino acids. Germline loops: CDR1 SNHLY, CDR2 FYNNEI. The V and J ends lost 1 base and 5 bases respectively, with 11 bases between them. This TCR derives from a man younger than 30 with COVID-19, enrolled during active disease. The rearrangement links TRBV2 to TRBJ2-5, with D possibly matching TRBD2 (6 bases). The sequencing sample was made of peripheral blood. The CDR3: CASSEGASVETQYF. The CDR3 bases are TGTGCCAGCAGTGAAGGGGCTAGCGTTGAGACCCAGTACTTC.